Below are 28 T cell receptor beta chains sequenced from a single sample in a study of identical twins. From the 5' RACE reads, TCRdb called clonotypes with MiXCR, one entry per CDR3 protein. Of about 150,000 distinct CDR3 sequences listed, 3.5% are singletons. Sequencing was performed on memory T cells sorted from blood. These receptors all stem from a man aged 18 to 29 in good health.

This clonotype was recorded at least ten times. The chain uses TRBV7-9 and TRBJ2-1; TRBD1 is a possible D gene (5 bases). This CDR3 has 18 residues. Germline CDR1 SEHNR, CDR2 FQNEAQ (reference sequence). With 3 bases removed from V and 6 bases from J, the gap between germline ends came to 24 bases. The CDR3 sequence is CASSFEKGQGAWGNEQFF. DNA for the CDR3: TGTGCCAGCAGCTTCGAAAAAGGACAAGGGGCTTGGGGCAATGAGCAGTTCTTC.

In this sample, this clonotype turned up many times. The chain combines TRBV5-1 with TRBJ2-4; perhaps D is TRBD1 or TRBD2 (6 bases each). V gave up 0 bases and J gave up 8 bases, with 9 bases separating them. The CDR3 contains 13 residues. Germline lookup yields CDR1 SGHRS and CDR2 YFSETQ. This CDR3 is CASSLAGEDIQYF. Here the CDR3 DNA reads TGCGCCAGCAGCTTGGCAGGGGAGGACATTCAGTACTTC.

The chain couples TRBV18 to TRBJ1-1; unclear D gene. From germline, CDR1 is KGHSH and CDR2 LQKENI. The ends were cut back, 1 base at V and 1 base at J, with 4 bases in the middle. The CDR3 extends over 13 amino acids. Here the CDR3 reads CASSPQANTEAFF. CDR3 bases: TGTGCCAGCTCACCACAGGCGAACACTGAAGCTTTCTTT.

This clonotype was counted ten times or more. This chain links TRBV5-6 with TRBJ2-7; tentatively, D is TRBD1 (5 bases). V lost 5 bases and J 4 bases, leaving 16 bases between the germline ends. The CDR3 sequence is 14 residues long. CDR1 is SGHDT, CDR2 YYEEEE, per germline. CDR3 coding DNA: TGTGCCAGCAGGACCGTAGGGGCTCGTTACGAGCAGTACTTC. Translating it yields CASRTVGARYEQYF.

In this sample, this clonotype turned up a few times. J is TRBJ1-2 and V is TRBV2; 9 bases match TRBD1. CDR1 SNHLY and CDR2 FYNNEI come from the germline V gene. J was trimmed by 4 bases and V by 2 bases; bases with no gene match: 5. CDR3 length equals 15 residues. The CDR3 DNA reads as TGTGCCAGCAGTGAATTGGGACAGGGAATCTATGGCTACACCTTC. Translation: CASSELGQGIYGYTF.

The table lists this clonotype with many counts. The gene calls are TRBV20-1 and TRBJ1-5; TRBD1 matches 9 bases. The V and J ends lost 5 bases and 6 bases, in that order; junction bases with no gene match: 5. The CDR3 sequence is 13 residues long. The V gene's germline CDR1 is DFQATT and CDR2 SNEGSKA (reference sequence). CDR3 sequence: CSAGTGQGQPQHF. In DNA form, the CDR3 reads TGCAGTGCTGGGACAGGGCAGGGTCAGCCCCAGCATTTT.

In its sample, this clonotype was seen many times. The chain couples TRBV27 to TRBJ2-3; 7 bases align to TRBD1. V lost 3 bases, J lost 1 base, and 10 bases stayed unmatched. The CDR3 sequence is 17 residues long. Germline assignment: CDR1 MNHEY and CDR2 SMNVEV (reference sequence). In DNA, the CDR3 is TGTGCCAGCAGTTTTAGGGCGACAGGGAGAGGCACAGATACGCAGTATTTT. It codes for CASSFRATGRGTDTQYF.

At least ten counts were recorded for this clonotype. This chain joins TRBV5-1 and TRBJ2-7; D is possibly TRBD1 or TRBD2 (6 bases each). This CDR3 is built from 15 residues. CDR1 is SGHRS, CDR2 YFSETQ, per germline. V lost 9 bases to trimming and J lost 2 bases, with 21 bases between them. CDR3 in amino acids: CATSTGGGQTYEQYF. In DNA form, the CDR3 reads TGCGCCACCTCAACCGGGGGAGGACAGACCTACGAGCAGTACTTC.

This clonotype was observed at least ten times. This chain links TRBV3-1 with TRBJ2-5; D tentatively reads TRBD1 or TRBD2 (5 bases each). The CDR3 consists of 15 residues. Between the trimmed V and J ends, which lost 4 bases and 5 bases, there was a span of 17 bases. Germline values: CDR1 LGHDT, CDR2 YNNKEL (reference sequence). The DNA of the CDR3 is TGTGCCAGCAGCCCCCGCACTCAGGGCGGGGAGACCCAGTACTTC. Residues: CASSPRTQGGETQYF.

This clonotype was counted ten times or more. The chain combines TRBV7-9 with TRBJ2-2; D uncertain. V was trimmed by 3 bases and J by 5 bases, leaving 16 bases between them. Germline V gene data show CDR1 as SEHNR and CDR2 as FQNEAQ (reference sequence). CDR3 length: 16 amino acids. The CDR3, as DNA: TGTGCCAGCAGCTTTTTGTCCATCGGAGCAACCGGGGAGCTGTTTTTT. Amino acid sequence: CASSFLSIGATGELFF.

This clonotype was seen a handful of times. This chain links TRBV18 with TRBJ1-6, with D possibly matching TRBD1 (5 bases). The germline CDR1 and CDR2 sequences are KGHSH and LQKENI. CDR3 length: 15 amino acids. V lost 3 bases to trimming and J lost 8 bases, with 14 bases between them. CDR3 nucleotide sequence: TGTGCCAGCTCACCCCCCGGCAGGGATCATTCACCCCTCCACTTT. This encodes CASSPPGRDHSPLHF.

The chain's CDR3 is CASSARMTKNIQYF. CDR3 DNA sequence: TGTGCCAGCAGTGCTAGGATGACCAAAAACATTCAGTACTTC. The chain is built from TRBV2 and TRBJ2-4; D not resolved. The V and J ends lost 4 bases and 2 bases respectively, with 9 bases between them. CDR1 and CDR2 from the germline V gene are SNHLY and FYNNEI. The CDR3 spans 14 residues.

In its sample, this clonotype was seen many times. This chain uses TRBV15 with TRBJ2-3, with 12 bases that match TRBD1. Germline V gene data show CDR1 as LNHNV and CDR2 as YYDKDF (reference sequence). This CDR3 spans 18 amino acids. V lost 4 bases, J lost 6 bases, and 14 bases stayed unmatched. The CDR3 bases are TGTGCCACCAGCAACCGGGACAGGGGGCGCCTAAGGATCGATACGCAGTATTTT. Protein: CATSNRDRGRLRIDTQYF.

The table lists this clonotype with many counts. The rearrangement joins TRBV28 to TRBJ1-1; D not certain. Germline V gene data show CDR1 as MDHEN and CDR2 as SYDVKM. The CDR3 contains 15 residues. V shed 2 bases and J shed 5 bases, with 15 bases lying between them. The CDR3 bases are TGTGCCAGCAGTTTAGGGGTCCGAGGATGGACTGAAGCTTTCTTT. It codes for CASSLGVRGWTEAFF.

The sample holds many counts of this clonotype. The V gene is TRBV4-3, the J gene TRBJ2-5; 9 nucleotides match TRBD1. Looked up from germline, CDR1 is LGHNA and CDR2 is YSLEER. With V trimmed by 4 bases and J by 4 bases, 7 bases remained unmatched. This CDR3 is built from 15 residues. CDR3 sequence reads: CASSPQTGGGETQYF. CDR3 nucleotide sequence: TGCGCCAGCAGCCCCCAAACAGGGGGCGGAGAGACCCAGTACTTC.

This clonotype was detected many times. This chain joins TRBV25-1 and TRBJ2-1, with D possibly TRBD2 on 6 matching bases. Germline-derived CDR1 and CDR2 are MGHDK and SYGVNS. CDR3 length equals 13 residues. Trimming shortened V by 5 bases and J by 5 bases, and 10 bases separated the two germline ends. CDR3 amino acids: CASSWDSNNEQFF. The CDR3 nucleotides are TGTGCCAGCAGTTGGGACTCTAACAATGAGCAGTTCTTC.

This clonotype was detected ten times or more. The chain employs TRBV20-1 and TRBJ2-3; possible D gene TRBD2, 5 bases. Per the germline V gene, CDR1 is DFQATT and CDR2 is SNEGSKA (reference sequence). This CDR3 region has 11 residues. DNA of the CDR3: TGCAGCGGAGGCAGCACAGATACGCAGTATTTT. This translates into CSGGSTDTQYF.

There are a few counts of this clonotype. This sequence joins TRBV27 and TRBJ2-1, with TRBD2 matching 10 bases. V lost 6 bases to trimming and J lost 5 bases; unmatched junction nucleotides: 10. CDR1 MNHEY and CDR2 SMNVEV come from the germline V gene (reference sequence). This CDR3 spans 16 amino acids. CDR3 bases: TGTGCCAGCAGCCCCATACGGACTAGCGGCCACAATGAGCAGTTCTTC. This encodes CASSPIRTSGHNEQFF.

This clonotype was recorded many times. V and J are TRBV10-3 and TRBJ1-5, with D maybe TRBD1 (6 bases). The CDR3 totals 14 residues. CDR1 and CDR2 from the germline V gene are ENHRY and SYGVKD. Trimming took off 11 bases at V and 6 bases at J, with 20 bases between the two ends. Here the CDR3 reads CAAGGAGEAQPQHF. CDR3 in DNA: TGTGCCGCCGGCGGGGCAGGGGAGGCTCAGCCCCAGCATTTT.

This clonotype came up many times. The rearrangement joins TRBV28 to TRBJ2-2; 7 positions agree with TRBD2. The CDR3 extends over 16 amino acids. The V segment lost 0 bases and the J segment 1 base; nucleotides outside the gene matches: 2. CDR1 is MDHEN and CDR2 is SYDVKM in the germline V gene. The CDR3 loop reads CASSLWGGRNTGELFF. CDR3 bases: TGTGCCAGCAGTTTATGGGGGGGGAGGAACACCGGGGAGCTGTTTTTT.

This clonotype was detected ten times or more. V is TRBV25-1 and J is TRBJ2-3, with D perhaps TRBD1 (5 bases). Germline values: CDR1 MGHDK, CDR2 SYGVNS. Trimming shortened V by 2 bases and J by 0 bases, and 6 bases separated the two germline ends. The CDR3 spans 14 residues. Here the CDR3 reads CASSEPGSTDTQYF. CDR3 bases: TGTGCCAGCAGTGAACCAGGGAGCACAGATACGCAGTATTTT.

Details on this clonotype: A much larger clonotype is one base distant, so this may be a read error. The V call is TRBV15, the J call TRBJ2-1; D ambiguous. In germline, CDR1 is LNHNV, CDR2 YYDKDF (reference sequence). The CDR3 extends over 13 amino acids. The CDR3 loop reads CATRRDRVGEQFF. CDR3 in DNA: TGTGCCACCAGAAGAGATCGCGTCGGCGAGCAGTTCTTC.

This clonotype was seen many times. The chain links TRBV12-3 or TRBV12-4 to TRBJ2-2, with D unclear. Trimming cost V 5 bases and J 5 bases, with 6 bases left between them. The CDR3 is 12 amino acids. The chain's CDR3 is CASSPGTGELFF. In DNA form, the CDR3 reads TGTGCCAGCAGTCCTGGGACCGGGGAGCTGTTTTTT.

This clonotype was observed at least ten times. This rearrangement joins TRBV7-2 to TRBJ2-3, with 14 bases aligning to TRBD2. Germline assignment: CDR1 SGHTA and CDR2 FQGNSA. This CDR3 has 15 residues. The CDR3 DNA reads TGTGCAGTCTCGGGGACTAGCGGGAGAACAGATACGCAGTATTTT. Encoded protein: CAVSGTSGRTDTQYF.

This clonotype has a count of ten or more. V usage is TRBV14 and J usage is TRBJ1-1; tentative D call: TRBD1 (5 bases). Germline V lookup: CDR1 SGHDN, CDR2 FVKESK. The V and J ends lost 0 bases and 6 bases respectively, with 11 bases between them. The CDR3 has 14 residues. CDR3 coding DNA: TGTGCCAGCAGCCAAGATCGCCGGGGGTCTGAAGCTTTCTTT. Protein: CASSQDRRGSEAFF.

The chain employs TRBV5-5 and TRBJ2-3; 8 bases fit TRBD2. Germline V CDR1 and CDR2: SGHKS, YYEKEE (reference sequence). Losses at the gene ends were 4 bases for V and 5 bases for J; bases not matched to a gene: 9. The CDR3 consists of 15 residues. CDR3 amino acids: CASSHGRASKDTQYF. CDR3 DNA: TGTGCCAGCAGCCACGGGAGGGCCTCAAAAGATACGCAGTATTTT.

This clonotype has at least ten counts. The V gene is TRBV7-8, the J gene TRBJ1-2, with TRBD1 as a possible D gene (5 bases). From germline, CDR1 is SGHVS and CDR2 FQNEAQ. This CDR3 is built from 13 residues. V was pared by 4 bases and J by 2 bases, with 8 bases between. The CDR3 loop is CASSSGPNYGYTF. Here the CDR3 DNA reads TGTGCCAGCAGCTCGGGACCGAACTATGGCTACACCTTC. The full variable domain, in which reference TRBV7-8 and TRBJ1-2 provide the parts outside the CDR3, is GAGVSQSPRYKVAKRGQDVALRCDPISGHVSLFWYQQALGQGPEFLTYFQNEAQLDKSGLPSDRFFAERPEGSVSTLKIQRTQQEDSAVYLCASSSGPNYGYTFGSGTRLTVV.

This clonotype showed up many times. The chain combines TRBV3-1 with TRBJ1-4, with 9 bases fitting TRBD1. The CDR3 runs to 15 residues. V was clipped by 1 base and J by 8 bases; unmatched bases: 5. Germline CDR1 and CDR2: LGHDT and YNNKEL (reference sequence). The CDR3 sequence is CASSQGDRVGEKLFF. The CDR3 coding sequence is TGTGCCAGCAGCCAAGGGGACAGGGTCGGAGAAAAACTGTTTTTT. Full variable domain (outside the CDR3, taken from reference TRBV3-1 and TRBJ1-4): DTAVSQTPKYLVTQMGNDKSIKCEQNLGHDTMYWYKQDSKKFLKIMFSYNNKELIINETVPNRFSPKSPDKAHLNLHINSLELGDSAVYFCASSQGDRVGEKLFFGSGTQLSVL.